This T cell receptor beta chain stems from a study of identical twins. In TCRdb, the 5' RACE reads were re-called with MiXCR into one record per CDR3 protein. The sample carries roughly 540,000 distinct CDR3 sequences, 22% recorded once. This clonotype was detected many times. The CDR3 has 15 residues. Germline V gene lookup returns CDR1 SGHRS and CDR2 YFSETQ. Trimming shortened V by 3 bases and J by 9 bases, and 19 bases separated the two germline ends. These data were also filed under a second study, of T cells expressing NK-cell markers. From that paper: Only alpha-beta TCR T cells were sorted in several experiments, using an anti-gamma-delta TCR antibody. About six of the donors carried dominant NKG2C+ clonotypes that took up roughly 1.0-8% of their CD8+ T cells. The CD3+CD56-NKG2C+ fraction of a handful of donors was likewise dominated by these clonotypes.

The TCR sequence derives from a young woman in good health. The J gene is TRBJ2-1, the V gene TRBV5-1; D is possibly TRBD1 or TRBD2 (5 bases each). Sequencing input: CD4+ T cells sorted from blood. CDR3 sequence: CASSSGAHLNTEQFF. In DNA form, the CDR3 reads TGCGCCAGCAGCTCCGGGGCCCACTTGAATACTGAGCAGTTCTTC.